This TCR beta chain comes out of a study of beta chain features in type 1 diabetes. Regarding the study as a whole: Moderate yet significant TCRB CDR3 shortening was seen in Type 1 diabetes patients in all four CD4+ subsets.

The CDR3 sequence is 16 residues long. V dropped 3 bases and J dropped 0; count of bases not matched to a gene: 4. Per germline, CDR1 MGHRA and CDR2 YSYEKL. Of the isolated RNA, all was reverse transcribed, and so the sequenced material was expressed TCRB transcripts. Some clones are missing from TCRdb's copy, which holds only in-frame ones; the method was immunoSEQ multiplex PCR. The sample lists hundreds of thousands of clones, around 15% occurring once. The sample holds a few counts of this clone. Antigen specificity is unknown. The rearrangement links TRBV4-1 to TRBJ2-2, with 7 bases matching TRBD1. The source is a man aged 18 to 29 with type 1 diabetes. Sequenced: naive CD4+ T cells from blood. The CDR3 spells CASSQRQGSNTGELFF. The CDR3 region has the DNA TGCGCCAGCAGCCAGAGACAGGGATCGAACACCGGGGAGCTGTTTTTT.